The TCR beta chain under discussion was sequenced for a study of blood T cell repertoires in COVID-19. Turning to the study itself: Acute and convalescent COVID-19 specimens originated in the United States, Italy and Spain. Sources were T cells, B-cell-depleted T cells, or PBMCs; the material itself was cDNA or gDNA.

In the original workflow: Reference gene primer amplification gave estimated nucleated cell counts. Using immunoSEQ multiplex PCR, the repertoire was profiled, and TCRdb retains in-frame clones only, with some absent. V, J and clone size reflect that table, while D and trimming were determined from the DNA. Seen here are roughly 200,000 clones, roughly 80% observed once, and the top ten hold 5.5% to 7%. CDR3 size: 18 residues. The trim removed 3 bases at V and 5 bases at J, leaving 10 bases unmatched. CDR1 is MNHEY, CDR2 SMNVEV, per germline (reference sequence). The specimen was peripheral blood. The V and J genes are TRBV27 and TRBJ2-1; 13 nucleotides match TRBD2. The clonotype comes from a woman in her 70s with acute or convalescent COVID-19. CDR3 DNA: TGTGCCAGCAGTTTGTGGCCTCCGGGACTAGCGGGGAACAATGAGCAGTTCTTC. Its protein product is CASSLWPPGLAGNNEQFF.